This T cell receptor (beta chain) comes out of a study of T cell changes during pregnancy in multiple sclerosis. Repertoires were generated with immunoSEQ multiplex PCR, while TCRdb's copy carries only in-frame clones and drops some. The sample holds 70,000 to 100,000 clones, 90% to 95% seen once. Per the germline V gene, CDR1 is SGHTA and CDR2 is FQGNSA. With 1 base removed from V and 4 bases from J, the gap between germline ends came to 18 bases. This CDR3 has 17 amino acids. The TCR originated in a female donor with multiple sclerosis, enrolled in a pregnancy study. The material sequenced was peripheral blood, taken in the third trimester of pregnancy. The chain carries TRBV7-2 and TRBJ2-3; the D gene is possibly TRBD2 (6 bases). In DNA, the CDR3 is TGTGCCAGCAGCTTAGTGTCGGGGGATGGGGTGGCAGATACGCAGTATTTT. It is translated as CASSLVSGDGVADTQYF.